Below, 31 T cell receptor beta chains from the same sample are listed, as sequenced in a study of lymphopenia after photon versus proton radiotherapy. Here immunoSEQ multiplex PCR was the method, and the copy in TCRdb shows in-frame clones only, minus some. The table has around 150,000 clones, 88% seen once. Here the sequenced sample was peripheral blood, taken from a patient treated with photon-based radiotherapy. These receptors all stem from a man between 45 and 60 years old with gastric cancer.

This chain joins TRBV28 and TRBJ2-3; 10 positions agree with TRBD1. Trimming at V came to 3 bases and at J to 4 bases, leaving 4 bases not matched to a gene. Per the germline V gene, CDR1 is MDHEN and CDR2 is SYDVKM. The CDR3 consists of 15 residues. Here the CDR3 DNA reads TGTGCCAGCAGTTTCACCGGGACAGGGGCAGATACGCAGTATTTT. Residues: CASSFTGTGADTQYF.

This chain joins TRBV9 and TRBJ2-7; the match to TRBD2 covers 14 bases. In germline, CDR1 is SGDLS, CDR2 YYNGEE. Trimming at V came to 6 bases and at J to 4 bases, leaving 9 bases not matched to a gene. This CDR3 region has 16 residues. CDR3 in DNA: TGTGCCAGCATAGCGCCCCGACTAGCGGGAGGGTACGAGCAGTACTTC. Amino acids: CASIAPRLAGGYEQYF.

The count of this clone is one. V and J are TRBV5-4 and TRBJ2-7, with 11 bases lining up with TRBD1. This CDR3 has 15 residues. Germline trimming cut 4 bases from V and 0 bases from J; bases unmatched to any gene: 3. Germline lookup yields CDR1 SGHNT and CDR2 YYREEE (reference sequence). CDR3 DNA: TGTGCCAGCAGCCCCGGGACAGGGGGCTCCTACGAGCAGTACTTC. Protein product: CASSPGTGGSYEQYF.

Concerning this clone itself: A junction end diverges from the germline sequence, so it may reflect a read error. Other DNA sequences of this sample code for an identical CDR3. The chain's CDR3 is CASSAVPGLIYEQYF. CDR3 coding DNA: TGTGCCAGCAGCGCCGTTCCGGGACTGATATACGAACAGTACTTC. J is TRBJ2-7 and V is TRBV9, with D possibly being TRBD2 (6 bases). Germline V gene data show CDR1 as SGDLS and CDR2 as YYNGEE. This CDR3 is built from 15 residues.

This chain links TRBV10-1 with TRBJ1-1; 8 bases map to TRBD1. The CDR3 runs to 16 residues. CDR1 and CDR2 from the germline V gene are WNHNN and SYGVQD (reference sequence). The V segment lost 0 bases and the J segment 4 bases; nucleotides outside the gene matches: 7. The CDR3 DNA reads TGCGCCAGCAGTGAGTCGGGCACAGGGGGTAGCACTGAAGCTTTCTTT. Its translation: CASSESGTGGSTEAFF.

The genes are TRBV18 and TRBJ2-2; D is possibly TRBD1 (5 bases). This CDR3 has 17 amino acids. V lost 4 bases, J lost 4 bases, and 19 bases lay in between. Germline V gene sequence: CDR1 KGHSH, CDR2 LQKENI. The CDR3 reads CASSRLGGTGSTGELFF. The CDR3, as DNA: TGTGCCAGCTCACGGCTTGGCGGCACAGGTTCCACCGGGGAGCTGTTTTTT. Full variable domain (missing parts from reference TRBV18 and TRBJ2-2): NAGVMQNPRHLVRRRGQEARLRCSPMKGHSHVYWYRQLPEEGLKFMVYLQKENIIDESGMPKERFSAEFPKEGPSILRIQQVVRGDSAAYFCASSRLGGTGSTGELFFGEGSRLTVL.

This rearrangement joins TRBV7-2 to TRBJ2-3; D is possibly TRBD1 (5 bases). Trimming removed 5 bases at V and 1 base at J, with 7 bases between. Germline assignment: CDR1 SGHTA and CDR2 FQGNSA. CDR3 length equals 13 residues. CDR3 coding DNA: TGTGCCAGCAGCGCGACAGGCACAGATACGCAGTATTTT. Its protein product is CASSATGTDTQYF.

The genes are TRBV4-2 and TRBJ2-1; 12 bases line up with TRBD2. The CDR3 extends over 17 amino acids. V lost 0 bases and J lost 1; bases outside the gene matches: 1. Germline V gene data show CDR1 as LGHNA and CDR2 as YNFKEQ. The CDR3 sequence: CASSQDTSGRSYNEQFF. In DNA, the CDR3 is TGTGCCAGCAGCCAAGACACTAGCGGGAGGTCCTACAATGAGCAGTTCTTC.

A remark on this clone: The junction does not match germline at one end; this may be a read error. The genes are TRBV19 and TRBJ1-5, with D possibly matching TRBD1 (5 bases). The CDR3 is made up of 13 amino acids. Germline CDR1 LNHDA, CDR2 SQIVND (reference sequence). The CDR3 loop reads CASSIDQGSLLNF. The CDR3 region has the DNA TGTGCCAGTAGTATAGATCAGGGCAGCCTTTTGAATTTT. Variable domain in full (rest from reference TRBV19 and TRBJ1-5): DGGITQSPKYLFRKEGQNVTLSCEQNLNHDAMYWYRQDPGQGLRLIYYSQIVNDFQKGDIAEGYSVSREKKESFPLTVTSAQKNPTAFYLCASSIDQGSLLNFGDGTRLSIL.

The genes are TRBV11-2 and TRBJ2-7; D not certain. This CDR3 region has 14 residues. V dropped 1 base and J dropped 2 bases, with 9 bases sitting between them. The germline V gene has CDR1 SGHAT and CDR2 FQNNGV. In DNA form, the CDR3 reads TGTGCCAGCAGCTTAGTCAGAAACCCCTACGAGCAGTACTTC. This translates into CASSLVRNPYEQYF.

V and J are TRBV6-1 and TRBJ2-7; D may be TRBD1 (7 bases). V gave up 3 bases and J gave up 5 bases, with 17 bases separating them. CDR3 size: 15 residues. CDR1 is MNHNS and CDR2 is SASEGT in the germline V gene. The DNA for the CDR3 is TGTGCCAGCAGTGAGAACTTGGGCAGGGGGGACGAGCAGTACTTC. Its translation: CASSENLGRGDEQYF.

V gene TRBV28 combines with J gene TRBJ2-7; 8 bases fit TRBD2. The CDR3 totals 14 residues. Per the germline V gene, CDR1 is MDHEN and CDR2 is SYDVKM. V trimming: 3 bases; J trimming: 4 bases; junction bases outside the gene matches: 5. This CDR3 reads CASSFAAGGYEQYF. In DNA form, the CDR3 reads TGTGCCAGCAGTTTTGCGGCGGGAGGTTACGAGCAGTACTTC.

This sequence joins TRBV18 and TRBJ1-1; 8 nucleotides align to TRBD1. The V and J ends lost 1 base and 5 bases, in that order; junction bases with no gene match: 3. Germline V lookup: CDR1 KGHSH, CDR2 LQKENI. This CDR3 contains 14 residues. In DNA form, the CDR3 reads TGTGCCAGCTCACCACAAACAGGGGGAACTGAAGCTTTCTTT. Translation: CASSPQTGGTEAFF. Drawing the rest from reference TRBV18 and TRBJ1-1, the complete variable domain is NAGVMQNPRHLVRRRGQEARLRCSPMKGHSHVYWYRQLPEEGLKFMVYLQKENIIDESGMPKERFSAEFPKEGPSILRIQQVVRGDSAAYFCASSPQTGGTEAFFGQGTRLTVV.

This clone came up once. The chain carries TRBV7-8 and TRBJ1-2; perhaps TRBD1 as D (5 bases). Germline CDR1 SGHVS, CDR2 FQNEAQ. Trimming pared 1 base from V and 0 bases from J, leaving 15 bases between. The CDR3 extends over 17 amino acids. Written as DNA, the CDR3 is TGTGCCAGCAGCTTAGTAGGGGCCCCTCGTTCTAACTATGGCTACACCTTC. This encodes CASSLVGAPRSNYGYTF.

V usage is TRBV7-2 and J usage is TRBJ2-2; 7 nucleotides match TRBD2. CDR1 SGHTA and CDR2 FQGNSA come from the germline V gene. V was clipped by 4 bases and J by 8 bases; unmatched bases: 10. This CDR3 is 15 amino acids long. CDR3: CASSYGLVGLGELFF. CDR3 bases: TGTGCCAGCAGCTACGGACTAGTCGGGTTGGGGGAGCTGTTTTTT.

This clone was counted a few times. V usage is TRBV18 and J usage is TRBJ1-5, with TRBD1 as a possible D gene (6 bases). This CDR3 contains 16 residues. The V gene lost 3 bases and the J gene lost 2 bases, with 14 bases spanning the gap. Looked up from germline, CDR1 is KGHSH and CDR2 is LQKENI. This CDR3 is CASSPQNHRGNQPQHF. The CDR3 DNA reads TGTGCCAGCTCACCTCAGAACCACAGGGGCAATCAGCCCCAGCATTTT.

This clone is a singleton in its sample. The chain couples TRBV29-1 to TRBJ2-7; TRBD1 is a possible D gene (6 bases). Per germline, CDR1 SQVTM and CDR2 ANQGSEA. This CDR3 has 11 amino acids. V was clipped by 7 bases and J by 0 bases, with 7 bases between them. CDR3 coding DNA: TGCAGCGGGACAGTCTCCTACGAGCAGTACTTC. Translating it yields CSGTVSYEQYF.

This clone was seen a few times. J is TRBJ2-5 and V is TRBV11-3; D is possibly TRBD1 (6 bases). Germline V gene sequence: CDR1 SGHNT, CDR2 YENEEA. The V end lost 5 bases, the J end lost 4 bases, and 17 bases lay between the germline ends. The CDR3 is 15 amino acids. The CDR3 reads CASSLGTKVGETQYF. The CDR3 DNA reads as TGTGCCAGCAGCCTCGGGACAAAGGTCGGAGAGACCCAGTACTTC.

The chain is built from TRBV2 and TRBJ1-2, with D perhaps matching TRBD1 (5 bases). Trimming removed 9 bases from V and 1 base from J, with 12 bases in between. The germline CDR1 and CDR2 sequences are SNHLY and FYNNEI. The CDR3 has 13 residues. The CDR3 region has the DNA TGTGCCAGTCAAGTGGGGGTTAACTATGGCTACACCTTC. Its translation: CASQVGVNYGYTF.

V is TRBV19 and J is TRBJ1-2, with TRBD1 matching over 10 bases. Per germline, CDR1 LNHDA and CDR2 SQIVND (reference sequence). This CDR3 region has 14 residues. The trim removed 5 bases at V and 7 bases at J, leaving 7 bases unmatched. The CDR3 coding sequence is TGTGCCAGTAGTCCCCGGGACAGGGGCCCTGGCTACACCTTC. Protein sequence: CASSPRDRGPGYTF.

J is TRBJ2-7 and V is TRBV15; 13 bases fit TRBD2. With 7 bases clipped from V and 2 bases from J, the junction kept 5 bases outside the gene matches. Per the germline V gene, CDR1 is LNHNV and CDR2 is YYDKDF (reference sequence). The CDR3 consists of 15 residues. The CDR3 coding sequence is TGTGCCACCACCCCGGGGACTAGCGGGACCTACGAGCAGTACTTC. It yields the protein CATTPGTSGTYEQYF.

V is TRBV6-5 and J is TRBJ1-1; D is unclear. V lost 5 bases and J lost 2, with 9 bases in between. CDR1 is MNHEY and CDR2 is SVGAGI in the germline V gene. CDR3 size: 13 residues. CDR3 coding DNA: TGTGCCAGCAGTCCCGAGATCAACACTGAAGCTTTCTTT. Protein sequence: CASSPEINTEAFF.

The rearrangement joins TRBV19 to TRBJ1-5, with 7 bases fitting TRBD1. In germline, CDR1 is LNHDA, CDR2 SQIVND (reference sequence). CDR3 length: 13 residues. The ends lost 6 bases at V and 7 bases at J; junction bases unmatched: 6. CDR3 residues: CASSQGGEQPQHF. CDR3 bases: TGTGCCAGTAGCCAGGGGGGTGAACAGCCCCAGCATTTT.

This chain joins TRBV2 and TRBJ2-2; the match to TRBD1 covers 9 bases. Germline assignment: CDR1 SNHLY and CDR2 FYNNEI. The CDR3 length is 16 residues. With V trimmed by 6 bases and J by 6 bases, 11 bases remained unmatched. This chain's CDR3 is CASRERTGGSPGELFF. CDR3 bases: TGTGCCAGCAGAGAACGAACAGGGGGCTCACCCGGGGAGCTGTTTTTT.

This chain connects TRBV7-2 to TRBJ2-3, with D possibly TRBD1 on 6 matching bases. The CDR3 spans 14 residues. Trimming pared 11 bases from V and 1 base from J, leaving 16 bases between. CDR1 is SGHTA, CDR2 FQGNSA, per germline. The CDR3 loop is CAHEGPGGTDTQYF. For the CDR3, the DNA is TGTGCCCATGAGGGGCCAGGGGGCACAGATACGCAGTATTTT.

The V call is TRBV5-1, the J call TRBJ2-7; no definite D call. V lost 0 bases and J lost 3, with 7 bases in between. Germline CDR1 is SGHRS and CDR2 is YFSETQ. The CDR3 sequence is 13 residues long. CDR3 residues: CASSLGLVYEQYF. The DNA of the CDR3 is TGCGCCAGCAGCTTGGGCCTTGTCTACGAGCAGTACTTC.

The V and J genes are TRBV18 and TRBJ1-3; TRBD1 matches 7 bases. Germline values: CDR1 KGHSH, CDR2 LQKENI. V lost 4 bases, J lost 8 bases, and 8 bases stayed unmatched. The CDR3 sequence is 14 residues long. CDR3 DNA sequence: TGTGCCAGCTCACAACAGGGGTCCGGGGACACCATATATTTT. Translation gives CASSQQGSGDTIYF.

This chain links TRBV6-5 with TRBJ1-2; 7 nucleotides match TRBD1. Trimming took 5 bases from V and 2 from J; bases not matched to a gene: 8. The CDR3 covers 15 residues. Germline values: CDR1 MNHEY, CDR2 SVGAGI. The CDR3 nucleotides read TGTGCCAGCAGTCCGACAGGGAGGGTCAACTATGGCTACACCTTC. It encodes CASSPTGRVNYGYTF.

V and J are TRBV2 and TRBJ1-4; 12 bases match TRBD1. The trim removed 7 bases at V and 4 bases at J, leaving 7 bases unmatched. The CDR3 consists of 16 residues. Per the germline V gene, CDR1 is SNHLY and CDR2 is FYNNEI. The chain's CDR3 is CASTRDRGHYNEKLFF. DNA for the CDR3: TGTGCCAGCACCCGGGACAGGGGGCACTATAATGAAAAACTGTTTTTT.

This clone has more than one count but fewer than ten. The CDR3, as DNA: TGCGCCAGCAGCCCACTGGACGGAGGGAATCAGCCCCAGCATTTT. Translating gives CASSPLDGGNQPQHF. V is TRBV4-1 and J is TRBJ1-5; no definite D call. Per the germline V gene, CDR1 is MGHRA and CDR2 is YSYEKL. The CDR3 is made up of 15 amino acids. Trimming removed 4 bases at V and 4 bases at J, with 14 bases between.

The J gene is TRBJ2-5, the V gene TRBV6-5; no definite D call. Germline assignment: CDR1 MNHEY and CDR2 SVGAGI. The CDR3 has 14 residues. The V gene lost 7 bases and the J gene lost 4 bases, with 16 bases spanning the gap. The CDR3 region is CASTSLDRRETQYF. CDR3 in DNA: TGTGCCAGCACCTCTTTAGACCGGCGAGAGACCCAGTACTTC.